This T cell receptor beta chain was captured in a study of OX40 agonist ivuxolimab in advanced cancers. Across the whole study: In this cohort, patients received ivuxolimab, an agonistic anti-OX40 (CD134) antibody. With a range of roughly 20 to 85, age averaged about 58 years, and around 83% were male. Study-level points and caveats: Circulating CD4+ and CD8+ T cells showed clonal expansion by week 6 at 0.1 to 3.0 mg/kg.

Germline V gene lookup returns CDR1 DFQATT and CDR2 SNEGSKA (reference sequence). This CDR3 is built from 11 residues. V gave up 6 bases and J gave up 9 bases, with 15 bases separating them. In this sample, this clone turned up once. Its matching antigen is unknown. Profiled with immunoSEQ multiplex PCR; TCRdb holds only in-frame clones, not every one. The sample holds under 200,000 clones, roughly 92% seen once. The sequenced sample was CD4+ or CD8+ T cells sorted from blood, obtained in a trial of the OX40 agonist ivuxolimab. V and J are TRBV20-1 and TRBJ2-7; D possibly corresponds to TRBD2 (7 bases). This TCR was recovered from an adult with an advanced solid tumor such as melanoma, head and neck, liver or kidney cancer. The CDR3 loop is CSARRGAGQYF. The CDR3, as DNA: TGCAGTGCAAGACGGGGGGCAGGGCAGTACTTC.